These T cell receptor beta chains were read from a single sample in a study of blood T cell repertoires in COVID-19. The method was immunoSEQ multiplex PCR; TCRdb's version includes in-frame clones alone and lacks a portion of them. The sample lists 150,000 or so clones; about 80% were seen once. The material sequenced was PBMCs or T cells enriched from blood (not recorded which). Source of these receptors: a woman aged 60 to 75 who had recovered from COVID-19. The CDR3 runs from the conserved cysteine through the conserved F or W. D genes are given only for firm matches. Part of the rows lack a size; the others show once, few, many or a class for expanded clones.

cdr3_nt,cdr3_aa,clone_size,d_call,j_call,v_call
TGCGCCAGCAGCTTGCGGCAGGGGTATAATGAAAAACTGTTTTTT,CASSLRQGYNEKLFF,-,-,TRBJ1-4,TRBV5-1
TGTGCCAGTAGATTCAGGACAGGGGTTTTCGATGAGCAGTTCTTC,CASRFRTGVFDEQFF,-,TRBD1,TRBJ2-1,TRBV19
TGTGCCAGCAGCTTGGGTGACGCGCAGGGGGATGAAAAACTGTTTTTT,CASSLGDAQGDEKLFF,-,TRBD1,TRBJ1-4,TRBV5-8
TGCAGTGCTAGCGGGGGTGAGACCCAGTACTTC,CSASGGETQYF,once,-,TRBJ2-5,TRBV20-1
TGTGCCAGCAGTTTGAGCTCCTATAATTCACCCCTCCACTTT,CASSLSSYNSPLHF,-,-,TRBJ1-6,TRBV28
TGCGCCAGCAGCTTGGCAGCGGGGAACACAGATACGCAGTATTTT,CASSLAAGNTDTQYF,few,TRBD2,TRBJ2-3,TRBV5-1
TGTGCCATCAGTGCACAGGGGGATGAAAAACTGTTTTTT,CAISAQGDEKLFF,-,TRBD1,TRBJ1-4,TRBV10-3
TGTGCCAGCAGCCACCTGCTGACTAGCGGAAGCTCCTACGAGCAGTACTTC,CASSHLLTSGSSYEQYF,-,TRBD2,TRBJ2-7,TRBV3-1/TRBV3-2
TGTGCCAGCAGCCCCGGGGGGGCCACAGATACGCAGTATTTT,CASSPGGATDTQYF,-,TRBD2,TRBJ2-3,TRBV5-6
TGTGCCAGCAGCCCCTCCGGACAGGGTAAAGAGACCCAGTACTTC,CASSPSGQGKETQYF,-,TRBD1,TRBJ2-5,TRBV28
TGTGCCAGCAGCACCCGGACAGGGATAAACACTGAAGCTTTCTTT,CASSTRTGINTEAFF,-,TRBD1,TRBJ1-1,TRBV3-1/TRBV3-2
TGTGCCAGCAGCCTCACTAGCGGGGACGTCAATGAGCAGTTCTTC,CASSLTSGDVNEQFF,-,TRBD2,TRBJ2-1,TRBV5-6
TGTGCCAGCAGTTACGATGGGACAAATGGCTACACCTTC,CASSYDGTNGYTF,-,-,TRBJ1-2,TRBV6-5
TGTGCCAGCAGCCAAGTTCCCGGGACTAGCAGCGCAGATACGCAGTATTTT,CASSQVPGTSSADTQYF,-,TRBD2,TRBJ2-3,TRBV4-2
TGCAGCGGTGCGCCGGGGGTAAATTACGAGCAGTACTTC,CSGAPGVNYEQYF,-,-,TRBJ2-7,TRBV29-1
TGTGCCAGCAGTTTACCGAGCTCCTACGAGCAGTACTTC,CASSLPSSYEQYF,few,-,TRBJ2-7,TRBV12-3/TRBV12-4
TGTGCCAGCAGCTTAGAGGGAGGGAGTGGAAACACCATATATTTT,CASSLEGGSGNTIYF,-,-,TRBJ1-3,TRBV11-2
TGTGCCAGCGGAATCCTCGGGGGGAACACTGAAGCTTTCTTT,CASGILGGNTEAFF,-,-,TRBJ1-1,TRBV6-5
TGTGCCAGTAAGAAGCTAGCAGACACCGGGGAGCTGTTTTTT,CASKKLADTGELFF,-,-,TRBJ2-2,TRBV19
TGTGCCAGCAGCTTTCAGGGCTATGCTAATGAAAAACTGTTTTTT,CASSFQGYANEKLFF,-,-,TRBJ1-4,TRBV5-5
TGTGCCAGCAGCCCGCAGCGGGGGGAGACCACAGATACGCAGTATTTT,CASSPQRGETTDTQYF,-,TRBD2,TRBJ2-3,TRBV7-8
TGTGCCAGCAGCCCCGACAGGGATCAGCCCCAGCATTTT,CASSPDRDQPQHF,-,TRBD1,TRBJ1-5,TRBV6-5
TGTGCCAGCAGTTTATGGACTAGCGTGAACACCGGGGAGCTGTTTTTT,CASSLWTSVNTGELFF,-,TRBD2,TRBJ2-2,TRBV27
TGTGCCAGCTCACCCCGGAGTCTGAACTACAATGAGCAGTTCTTC,CASSPRSLNYNEQFF,-,-,TRBJ2-1,TRBV18
TGTGCCACCCACAGGGGAACTAATGAAAAACTGTTTTTT,CATHRGTNEKLFF,-,TRBD1,TRBJ1-4,TRBV6-5
TGTGCCATCAGTGCGATTGGACAGGGGCGAACTGAAGCTTTCTTT,CAISAIGQGRTEAFF,once,TRBD1,TRBJ1-1,TRBV10-3
TGCGCCAGCAGCCCGGCCCCTGGAGGCAATCAGCCCCAGCATTTT,CASSPAPGGNQPQHF,-,-,TRBJ1-5,TRBV5-1
TGTGCCAGCAGTTACTCGAGGGAGTACGCTGGAAACACCATATATTTT,CASSYSREYAGNTIYF,-,-,TRBJ1-3,TRBV6-5
TGTGCCAGCGGGGGACAGGGGTTCACCGGGGAGCTGTTTTTT,CASGGQGFTGELFF,-,TRBD1,TRBJ2-2,TRBV2
TGCGCCAGCAGTGACCCCTCGGGACAGACCGGGGAGCTGTTTTTT,CASSDPSGQTGELFF,-,TRBD1,TRBJ2-2,TRBV10-1
TGTGCCAGCAGATGGGTAGCGGGGCACCTCGAGCAGTTCTTC,CASRWVAGHLEQFF,few,TRBD2,TRBJ2-1,TRBV5-5
TGTGCCATCCTCGGGACAGGGCTCTACTATGGCTACACCTTC,CAILGTGLYYGYTF,-,TRBD1,TRBJ1-2,TRBV10-3
TGTGCCAGCAGCTTAAAGGGCGGGGGGGCCTTCAGGACAGATACGCAGTATTTT,CASSLKGGGAFRTDTQYF,-,TRBD2,TRBJ2-3,TRBV7-3
TGTGCCAGTAGTTCGCAATCACAGGGCTCTGGAAACACCATATATTTT,CASSSQSQGSGNTIYF,-,-,TRBJ1-3,TRBV19
TGTGCCAGCAGCCGAACGTCAGGGGGTAATATCTACGAGCAGTACTTC,CASSRTSGGNIYEQYF,-,TRBD1,TRBJ2-7,TRBV14
TGTGCCAGTAGTATACTGGGGGAGGGCTATGGCTACACCTTC,CASSILGEGYGYTF,-,-,TRBJ1-2,TRBV19
TGCGCCAGCAGCTTCTCCGAGCAGTACTTC,CASSFSEQYF,-,-,TRBJ2-7,TRBV5-1
TGTGCCAGCAGCTTAGGGACAGGCGGGTTTCAGCCCCAGCATTTT,CASSLGTGGFQPQHF,-,TRBD1,TRBJ1-5,TRBV7-8
TGTGCCATCAGTAGACTAGAGTTCCGGCAAGAGACCCAGTACTTC,CAISRLEFRQETQYF,-,-,TRBJ2-5,TRBV10-3
TGCAGCGTTGAAAACGGCTACGAGCAGTACTTC,CSVENGYEQYF,-,-,TRBJ2-7,TRBV29-1
TGTGCCAGCAGTGACCTTACAGGGAGCAATCAGCCCCAGCATTTT,CASSDLTGSNQPQHF,-,-,TRBJ1-5,TRBV6-1
TGTGCCAGCAGCCAAAGTTCCGGACAGCCCGCTTCCTTC,CASSQSSGQPASF,-,-,TRBJ1-2,TRBV4-2
TGTGCCAGCAGCCCCTGGACAGGGGGGAGCGAAAAACTGTTTTTT,CASSPWTGGSEKLFF,-,TRBD1,TRBJ1-4,TRBV25-1
TGCGCCAGCAATCCGGGACAGCTTTATGGCTACACCTTC,CASNPGQLYGYTF,-,TRBD1,TRBJ1-2,TRBV5-1
TGTGCCAGCAGTGTAGTTTCGAACACTGAAGCTTTCTTT,CASSVVSNTEAFF,many,-,TRBJ1-1,TRBV25-1
TGTGCCATCCTTTCAAGACAGGTCAATGAAAAACTGTTTTTT,CAILSRQVNEKLFF,once,-,TRBJ1-4,TRBV10-3
TGTGCCAGCAGCTTGAGTAGGCGCGGGGGGGCATACAATGAGCAGTTCTTC,CASSLSRRGGAYNEQFF,-,TRBD2,TRBJ2-1,TRBV7-2
TGTGCCAGCAGCTTACAGGGGGAAGCTTTCTTT,CASSLQGEAFF,-,TRBD1,TRBJ1-1,TRBV5-8
TGTGCCATCAGTGACCCCGGCGAGACAGGGGGTCGGGAGACCCAGTACTTC,CAISDPGETGGRETQYF,once,TRBD1,TRBJ2-5,TRBV10-3
TGTGCCAGCAGCAGACAGGGGGCGGACGAGCAGTACTTC,CASSRQGADEQYF,-,TRBD1,TRBJ2-7,TRBV7-2
TGTGCCAGCAGTGAAGGTAGCAATTCACCCCTCCACTTT,CASSEGSNSPLHF,few,-,TRBJ1-6,TRBV2